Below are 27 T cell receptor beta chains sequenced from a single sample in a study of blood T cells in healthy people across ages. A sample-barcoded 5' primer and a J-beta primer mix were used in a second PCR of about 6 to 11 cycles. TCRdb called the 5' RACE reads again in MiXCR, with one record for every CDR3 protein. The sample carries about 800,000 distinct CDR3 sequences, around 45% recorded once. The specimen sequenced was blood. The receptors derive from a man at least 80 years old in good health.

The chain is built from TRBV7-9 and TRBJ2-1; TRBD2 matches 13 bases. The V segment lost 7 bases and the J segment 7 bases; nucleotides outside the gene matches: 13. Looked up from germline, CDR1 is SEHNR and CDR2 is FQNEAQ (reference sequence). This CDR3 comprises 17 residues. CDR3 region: CASNPPGLAGSSNEQFF. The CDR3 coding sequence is TGTGCCAGCAACCCACCGGGACTAGCGGGATCGTCTAATGAGCAGTTCTTC.

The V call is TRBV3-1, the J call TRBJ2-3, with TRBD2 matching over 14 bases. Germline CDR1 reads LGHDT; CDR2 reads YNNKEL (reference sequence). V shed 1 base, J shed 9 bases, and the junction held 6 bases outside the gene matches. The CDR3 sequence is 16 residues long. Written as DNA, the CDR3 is TGTGCCAGCAGCCAAGTCCGGACTAGCGGGGGGAGGACGCAGTATTTT. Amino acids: CASSQVRTSGGRTQYF.

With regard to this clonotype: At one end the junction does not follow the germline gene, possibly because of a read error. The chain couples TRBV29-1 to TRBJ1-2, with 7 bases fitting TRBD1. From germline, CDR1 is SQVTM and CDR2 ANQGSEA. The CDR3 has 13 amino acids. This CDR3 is CSVKDRVRYGYTF. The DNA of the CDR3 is TGCAGCGTTAAAGACAGGGTCCGCTATGGCTACACCTTC.

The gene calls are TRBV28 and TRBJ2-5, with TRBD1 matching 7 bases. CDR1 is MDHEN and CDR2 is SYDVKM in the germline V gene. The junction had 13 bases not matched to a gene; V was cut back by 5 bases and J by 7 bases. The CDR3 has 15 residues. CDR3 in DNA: TGTGCCAGCAGTCCCATTACCGACAGGGCCAGGACCCAGTACTTC. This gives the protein CASSPITDRARTQYF.

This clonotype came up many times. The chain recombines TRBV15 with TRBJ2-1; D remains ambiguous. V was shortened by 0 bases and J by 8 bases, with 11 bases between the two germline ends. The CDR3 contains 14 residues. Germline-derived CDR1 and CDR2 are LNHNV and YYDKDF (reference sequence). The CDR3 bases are TGTGCCACCAGCAGAGACCTCGTAGCAGATGAGCAGTTCTTC. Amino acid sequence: CATSRDLVADEQFF.

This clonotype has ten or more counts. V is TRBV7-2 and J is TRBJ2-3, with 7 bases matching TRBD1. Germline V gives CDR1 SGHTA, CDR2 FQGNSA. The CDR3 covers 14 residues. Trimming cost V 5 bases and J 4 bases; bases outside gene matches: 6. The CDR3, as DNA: TGTGCCAGCAGCCTCGTGACAGGGCCAGATACGCAGTATTTT. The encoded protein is CASSLVTGPDTQYF.

The CDR3 DNA sequence: TGTGCCATCAGTGCCGGGACGGGAGGGGACAATGAGCAGTTCTTC. This translates into CAISAGTGGDNEQFF. The V call is TRBV10-3, the J call TRBJ2-1; 8 nucleotides align to TRBD2. The CDR3 length is 15 residues. Germline V gene data show CDR1 as ENHRY and CDR2 as SYGVKD. V shed 4 bases, J shed 5 bases, and the junction held 7 bases outside the gene matches.

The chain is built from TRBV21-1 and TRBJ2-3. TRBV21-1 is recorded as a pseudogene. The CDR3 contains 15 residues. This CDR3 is CASSAAVFRPDTQYF. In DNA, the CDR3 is TGTGCCAGCTCCGCGGCGGTCTTCAGGCCAGATACGCAGTATTTT.

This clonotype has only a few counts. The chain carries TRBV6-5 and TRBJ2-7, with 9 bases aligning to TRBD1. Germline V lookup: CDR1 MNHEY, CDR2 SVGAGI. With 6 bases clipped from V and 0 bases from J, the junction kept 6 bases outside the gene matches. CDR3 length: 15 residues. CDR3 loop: CASREQGAGSYEQYF. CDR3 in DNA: TGTGCCAGCAGGGAACAGGGGGCTGGCTCCTACGAGCAGTACTTC.

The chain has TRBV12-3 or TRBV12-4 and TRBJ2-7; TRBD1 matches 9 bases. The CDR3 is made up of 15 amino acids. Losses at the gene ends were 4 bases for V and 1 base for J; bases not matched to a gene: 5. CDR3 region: CASSYGTGRSYEQYF. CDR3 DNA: TGTGCCAGCAGTTACGGGACAGGGCGTTCCTACGAGCAGTACTTC.

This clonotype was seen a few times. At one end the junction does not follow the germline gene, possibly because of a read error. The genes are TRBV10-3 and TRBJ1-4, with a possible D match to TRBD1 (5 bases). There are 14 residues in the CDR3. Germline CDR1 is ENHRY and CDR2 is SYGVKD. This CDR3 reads CAICEGSRGEKLFF. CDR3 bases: TGTGCCATCTGTGAAGGGTCGAGGGGTGAAAAACTGTTTTTT.

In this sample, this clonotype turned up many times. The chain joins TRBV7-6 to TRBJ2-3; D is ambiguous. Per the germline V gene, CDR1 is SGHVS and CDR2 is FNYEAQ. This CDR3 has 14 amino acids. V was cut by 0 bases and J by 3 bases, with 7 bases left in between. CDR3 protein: CASSLASGTDTQYF. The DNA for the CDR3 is TGTGCCAGCAGCTTAGCGTCCGGGACAGATACGCAGTATTTT. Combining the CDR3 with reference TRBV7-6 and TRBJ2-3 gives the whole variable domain GAGVSQSPRYKVTKRGQDVALRCDPISGHVSLYWYRQALGQGPEFLTYFNYEAQQDKSGLPNDRFSAERPEGSISTLTIQRTEQRDSAMYRCASSLASGTDTQYFGPGTRLTVL.

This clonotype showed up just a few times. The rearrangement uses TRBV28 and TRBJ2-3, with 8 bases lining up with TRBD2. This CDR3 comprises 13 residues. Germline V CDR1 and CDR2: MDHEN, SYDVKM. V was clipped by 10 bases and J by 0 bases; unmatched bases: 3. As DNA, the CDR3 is TGTGCCACATTAGCGGGGAGCACAGATACGCAGTATTTT. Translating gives CATLAGSTDTQYF.

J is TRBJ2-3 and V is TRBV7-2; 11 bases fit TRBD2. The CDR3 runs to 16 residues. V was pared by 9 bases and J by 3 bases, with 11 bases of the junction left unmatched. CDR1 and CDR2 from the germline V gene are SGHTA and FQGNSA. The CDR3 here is CASNLLAGDVTDTQYF. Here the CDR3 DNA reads TGTGCCAGTAATCTACTAGCGGGAGATGTGACAGATACGCAGTATTTT.

The CDR3 DNA is TGTGCCAGCAGCTTAACACAGGGGGCACGGAACTATGGCTACACCTTC. Protein: CASSLTQGARNYGYTF. The rearrangement links TRBV7-2 to TRBJ1-2; TRBD1 aligns across 9 bases. CDR3 length: 16 residues. Germline CDR1 SGHTA, CDR2 FQGNSA. Germline trimming cut 2 bases from V and 2 bases from J; bases unmatched to any gene: 6.

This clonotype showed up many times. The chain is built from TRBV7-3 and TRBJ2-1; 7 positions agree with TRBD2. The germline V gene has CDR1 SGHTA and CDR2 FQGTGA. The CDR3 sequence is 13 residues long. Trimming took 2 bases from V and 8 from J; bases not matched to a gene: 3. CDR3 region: CASSLGAGDEQFF. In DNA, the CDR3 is TGTGCCAGCAGCTTAGGGGCGGGAGATGAGCAGTTCTTC.

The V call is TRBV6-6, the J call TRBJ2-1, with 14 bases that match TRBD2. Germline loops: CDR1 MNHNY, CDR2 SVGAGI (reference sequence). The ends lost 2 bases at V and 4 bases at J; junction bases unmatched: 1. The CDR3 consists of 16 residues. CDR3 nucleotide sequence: TGTGCCAGCAGTTACAGGACTAGCGGGGGGTACAATGAGCAGTTCTTC. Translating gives CASSYRTSGGYNEQFF.

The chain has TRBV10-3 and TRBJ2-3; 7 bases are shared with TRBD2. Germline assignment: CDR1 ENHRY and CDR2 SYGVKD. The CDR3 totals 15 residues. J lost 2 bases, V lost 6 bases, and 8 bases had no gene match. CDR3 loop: CAIRAGTTLTDTQYF. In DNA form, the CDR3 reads TGTGCCATCAGGGCGGGGACTACCCTCACAGATACGCAGTATTTT.

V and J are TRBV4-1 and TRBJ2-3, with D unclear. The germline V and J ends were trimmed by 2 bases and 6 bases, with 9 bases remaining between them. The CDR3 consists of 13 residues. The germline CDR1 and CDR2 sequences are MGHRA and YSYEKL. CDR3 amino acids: CASSQPGVDTQYF. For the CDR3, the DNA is TGCGCCAGCAGCCAACCAGGAGTGGATACGCAGTATTTT.

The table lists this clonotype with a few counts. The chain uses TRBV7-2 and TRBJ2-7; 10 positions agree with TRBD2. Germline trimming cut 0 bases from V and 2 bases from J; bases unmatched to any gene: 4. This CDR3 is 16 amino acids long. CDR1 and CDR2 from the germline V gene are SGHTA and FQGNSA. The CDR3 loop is CASSLAASGSPYEQYF. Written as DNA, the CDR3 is TGTGCCAGCAGCTTAGCGGCTAGCGGGAGCCCCTACGAGCAGTACTTC.

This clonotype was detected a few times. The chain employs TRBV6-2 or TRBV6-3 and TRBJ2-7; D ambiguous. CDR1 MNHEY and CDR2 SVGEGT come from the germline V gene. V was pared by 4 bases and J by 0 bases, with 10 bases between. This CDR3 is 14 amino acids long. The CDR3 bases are TGTGCCAGCAGTTTATCGGACCCCTCCTACGAGCAGTACTTC. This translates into CASSLSDPSYEQYF.

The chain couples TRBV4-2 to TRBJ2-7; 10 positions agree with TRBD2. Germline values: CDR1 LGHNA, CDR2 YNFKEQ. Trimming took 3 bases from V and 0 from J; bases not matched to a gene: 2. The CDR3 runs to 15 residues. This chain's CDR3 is CASSHEREGSYEQYF. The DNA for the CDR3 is TGTGCCAGCAGCCACGAGCGGGAGGGCTCCTACGAGCAGTACTTC.

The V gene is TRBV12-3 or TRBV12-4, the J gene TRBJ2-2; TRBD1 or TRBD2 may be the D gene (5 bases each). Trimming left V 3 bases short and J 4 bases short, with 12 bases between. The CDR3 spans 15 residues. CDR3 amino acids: CASSFFGASTGELFF. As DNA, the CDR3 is TGTGCCAGCAGTTTTTTCGGGGCCTCCACCGGGGAGCTGTTTTTT.

CDR3: CASSVGGNLLETQYF. DNA of the CDR3: TGTGCCAGCAGCGTAGGTGGGAACCTGCTAGAGACCCAGTACTTC. The chain links TRBV9 to TRBJ2-5; D is unresolved. The CDR3 has 15 residues. V was trimmed by 0 bases and J by 4 bases, leaving 13 bases between them. Germline V gene lookup returns CDR1 SGDLS and CDR2 YYNGEE.

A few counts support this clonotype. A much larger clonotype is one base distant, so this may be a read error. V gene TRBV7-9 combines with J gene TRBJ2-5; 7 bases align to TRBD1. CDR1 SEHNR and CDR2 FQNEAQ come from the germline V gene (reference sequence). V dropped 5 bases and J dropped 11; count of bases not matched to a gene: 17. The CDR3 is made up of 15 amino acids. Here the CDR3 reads CASSPPGTEYNEQYF. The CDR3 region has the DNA TGTGCCAGCAGCCCCCCCGGGACAGAATACAATGAGCAGTACTTC.

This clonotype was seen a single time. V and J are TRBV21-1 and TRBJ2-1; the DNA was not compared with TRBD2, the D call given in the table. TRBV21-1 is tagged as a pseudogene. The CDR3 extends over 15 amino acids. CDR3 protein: CASSKVTSGRHKQFF. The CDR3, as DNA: TGTGCCAGCAGCAAAGTCACTAGCGGGAGACATAAGCAGTTCTTC.

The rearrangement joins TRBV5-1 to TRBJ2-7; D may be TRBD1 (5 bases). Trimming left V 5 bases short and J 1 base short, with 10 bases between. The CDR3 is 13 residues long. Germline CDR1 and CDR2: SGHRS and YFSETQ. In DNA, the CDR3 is TGCGCCAGCAGACAGGACGGATCCTACGAGCAGTACTTC. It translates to CASRQDGSYEQYF. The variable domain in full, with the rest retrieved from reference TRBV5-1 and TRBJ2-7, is KAGVTQTPRYLIKTRGQQVTLSCSPISGHRSVSWYQQTPGQGLQFLFEYFSETQRNKGNFPGRFSGRQFSNSRSEMNVSTLELGDSALYLCASRQDGSYEQYFGPGTRLTVT.